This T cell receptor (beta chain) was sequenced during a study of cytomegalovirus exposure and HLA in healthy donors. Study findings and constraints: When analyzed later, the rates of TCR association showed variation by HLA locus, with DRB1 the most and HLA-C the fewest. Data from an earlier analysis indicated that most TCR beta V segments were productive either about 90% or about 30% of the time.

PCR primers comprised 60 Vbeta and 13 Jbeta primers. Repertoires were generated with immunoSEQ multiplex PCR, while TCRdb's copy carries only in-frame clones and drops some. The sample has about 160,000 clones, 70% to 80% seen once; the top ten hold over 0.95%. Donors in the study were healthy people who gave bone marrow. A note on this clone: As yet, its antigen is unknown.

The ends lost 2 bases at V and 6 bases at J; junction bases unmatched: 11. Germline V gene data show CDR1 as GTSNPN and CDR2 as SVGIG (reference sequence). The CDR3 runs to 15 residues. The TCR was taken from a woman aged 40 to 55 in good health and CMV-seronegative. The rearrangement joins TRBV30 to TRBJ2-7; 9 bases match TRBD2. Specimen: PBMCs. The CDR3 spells CAWSLSGTSPSEQYF. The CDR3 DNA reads TGTGCCTGGAGTCTATCTGGGACTAGCCCTAGCGAGCAGTACTTC.